The 10 T cell receptor beta chains below were found in one sample sequenced in a study of blood T cell repertoires in COVID-19 (dated by TCRdb to the early 2020s). The library was prepared using the immunoSEQ multiplex PCR assay. TCRdb limited this immuneACCESS table to in-frame rearrangements with V and J called. A share of clones is missing; checked studies link under half to unresolved V genes, and the rest is unexplained. The sample profile shows over 100,000 clones; around nine tenths of them were found once. The top ten clonotypes cover approximately 2% of the sample. Sequencing was performed on peripheral blood. The receptors were sampled from a man aged 50 to 59 with active COVID-19.

The chain joins TRBV7-9 to TRBJ2-1; 15 bases line up with TRBD2. J was trimmed by 10 bases and V by 6 bases; bases with no gene match: 10. The CDR3 has 16 amino acids. Germline CDR1 is SEHNR and CDR2 is FQNEAQ (reference sequence). CDR3 protein: CASRIGTSGGPGEQFF. The CDR3 DNA follows: TGTGCCAGCAGGATCGGGACTAGCGGGGGGCCGGGGGAGCAGTTCTTC.

V and J are TRBV5-5 and TRBJ1-5, with D maybe TRBD1 (6 bases). The CDR3 totals 18 residues. The V and J ends lost 0 bases and 2 bases respectively, with 18 bases between them. CDR1 and CDR2 from the germline V gene are SGHKS and YYEKEE (reference sequence). CDR3 residues: CASSLAAVTGFGNQPQHF. The CDR3 DNA reads TGTGCCAGCAGCTTGGCCGCCGTCACAGGGTTTGGCAATCAGCCCCAGCATTTT.

This clone was observed a single time. The chain combines TRBV3-1 (or the pseudogene TRBV3-2) with TRBJ2-2; D is possibly TRBD2 (7 bases). The CDR3 is made up of 21 amino acids. Between the trimmed V and J ends, which lost 0 bases and 2 bases, there was a span of 25 bases. Germline CDR1 is LGHDT and CDR2 is YNNKEL (reference sequence). The CDR3 loop is CASSQDDGGSFGTRNTGELFF. In nucleotides, the CDR3 is TGTGCCAGCAGCCAAGACGACGGGGGGTCCTTCGGGACACGAAACACCGGGGAGCTGTTTTTT.

The chain combines TRBV2 with TRBJ2-1; 10 positions match TRBD1. The CDR3 extends over 16 amino acids. V lost 0 bases, J lost 4 bases, and 3 bases stayed unmatched. From germline, CDR1 is SNHLY and CDR2 FYNNEI. As DNA, the CDR3 is TGTGCCAGCAGTGAAGCCCGGGACAGGGGTTACAATGAGCAGTTCTTC. Protein sequence: CASSEARDRGYNEQFF.

For this clone: Relative to the germline gene, one junction end is altered; a read error may explain this. V usage is TRBV5-8 and J usage is TRBJ1-2; 10 bases are a match to TRBD1. This CDR3 has 14 residues. Germline CDR1 is SGHTS and CDR2 is YDEGEE. CDR3 in DNA: TGTGCCACCAGCCGGGACAGGGGATTCAATGGCTACACCTTC. Encoded protein: CATSRDRGFNGYTF.

The chain has TRBV7-8 and TRBJ1-6; the match to TRBD1 covers 7 bases. The CDR3 extends over 15 amino acids. V shed 5 bases and J 8 bases; nucleotides not matched to a gene: 9. Germline V gene data show CDR1 as SGHVS and CDR2 as FQNEAQ. The CDR3 reads CASSRTGTDYSPLHF. The DNA for the CDR3 is TGTGCCAGCAGCCGTACAGGGACAGATTATTCACCCCTCCACTTT.

This chain joins TRBV5-4 and TRBJ1-4; D is possibly TRBD1 (6 bases). V lost 2 bases and J lost 1, with 15 bases in between. Per the germline V gene, CDR1 is SGHNT and CDR2 is YYREEE (reference sequence). This CDR3 has 17 residues. CDR3 in amino acids: CASSLSQGFGTNEKLFF. Here the CDR3 DNA reads TGTGCCAGCAGCTTATCACAGGGTTTCGGAACTAATGAAAAACTGTTTTTT. The full variable domain, its missing parts supplied by reference TRBV5-4 and TRBJ1-4, is ETGVTQSPTHLIKTRGQQVTLRCSSQSGHNTVSWYQQALGQGPQFIFQYYREEENGRGNFPPRFSGLQFPNYSSELNVNALELDDSALYLCASSLSQGFGTNEKLFFGSGTQLSVL.

The chain joins TRBV6-5 to TRBJ1-2; D is possibly TRBD1 (5 bases). CDR3 length equals 15 residues. The V end lost 4 bases, the J end lost 3 bases, and 15 bases lay between the germline ends. Germline assignment: CDR1 MNHEY and CDR2 SVGAGI. This CDR3 is CASSSRRGTHYGYTF. CDR3 in DNA: TGTGCCAGCAGTTCCAGAAGGGGCACACACTATGGCTACACCTTC.

The V and J genes are TRBV6-6 and TRBJ2-7, with D perhaps matching TRBD1 (5 bases). The V end lost 4 bases, the J end lost 3 bases, and 10 bases lay between the germline ends. The length of the CDR3 is 13 residues. Germline CDR1 and CDR2: MNHNY and SVGAGI (reference sequence). In nucleotides, the CDR3 is TGTGCCAGCAGTTCCCTTAGGGGCTACGAGCAGTACTTC. Translation gives CASSSLRGYEQYF.

This rearrangement joins TRBV4-1 to TRBJ2-5; TRBD2 aligns across 7 bases. V shed 0 bases, J shed 1 base, and the junction held 8 bases outside the gene matches. The CDR3 sequence is 17 residues long. CDR1 and CDR2 (germline): MGHRA, YSYEKL. The CDR3 DNA sequence: TGCGCCAGCAGCCAAGATAGGCTAGCGGCGACCCAAGAGACCCAGTACTTC. Residues: CASSQDRLAATQETQYF.